The clone carrying this T cell receptor beta chain was observed a handful of times. This specimen comes from a study of identical twins. The germline V gene has CDR1 SGHNT and CDR2 YYREEE (reference sequence). The V end was cut by 2 bases, the J end by 4 bases, with 15 bases between. The CDR3 length is 15 residues. TCRdb redid the calling of the 5' RACE reads with MiXCR, one entry per CDR3 protein. The data hold around 1.7 million distinct CDR3 sequences, with less than 40% observed a single time. This receptor was taken from a newborn girl in good health. The V and J genes are TRBV5-4 and TRBJ1-2; weak D call: TRBD1 (6 bases). The sequenced sample was cord blood. CDR3 DNA: TGTGCCAGCAGCTTCCCGAAGGGGGGGCCCTATGGCTACACCTTC. Residues: CASSFPKGGPYGYTF.